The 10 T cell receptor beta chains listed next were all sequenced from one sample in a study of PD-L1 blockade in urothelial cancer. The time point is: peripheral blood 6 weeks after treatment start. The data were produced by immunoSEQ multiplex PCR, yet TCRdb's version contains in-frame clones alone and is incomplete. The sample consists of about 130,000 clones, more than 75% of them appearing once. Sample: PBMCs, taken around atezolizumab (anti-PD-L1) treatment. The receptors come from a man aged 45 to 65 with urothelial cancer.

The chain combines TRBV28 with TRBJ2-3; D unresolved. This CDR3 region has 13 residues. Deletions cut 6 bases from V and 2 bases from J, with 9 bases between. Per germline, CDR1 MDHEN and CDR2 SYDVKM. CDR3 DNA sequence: TGTGCCAGCAGAAACAGAGACACAGATACGCAGTATTTT. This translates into CASRNRDTDTQYF.

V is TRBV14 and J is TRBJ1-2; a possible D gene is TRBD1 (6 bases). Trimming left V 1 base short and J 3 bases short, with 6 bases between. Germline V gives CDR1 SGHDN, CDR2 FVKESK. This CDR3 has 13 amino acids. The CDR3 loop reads CASSQGQDYGYTF. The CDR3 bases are TGTGCCAGCAGCCAAGGACAGGACTATGGCTACACCTTC.

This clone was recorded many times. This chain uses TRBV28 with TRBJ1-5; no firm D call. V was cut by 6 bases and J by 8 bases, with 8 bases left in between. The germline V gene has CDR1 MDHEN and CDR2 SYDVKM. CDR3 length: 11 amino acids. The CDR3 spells CASSQTEPQHF. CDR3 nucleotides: TGTGCCAGCAGCCAAACAGAGCCCCAGCATTTT.

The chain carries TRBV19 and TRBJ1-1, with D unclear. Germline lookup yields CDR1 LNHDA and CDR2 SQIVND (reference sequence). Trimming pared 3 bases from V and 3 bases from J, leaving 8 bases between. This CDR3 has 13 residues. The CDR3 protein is CASSITVYTEAFF. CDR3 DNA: TGTGCCAGTAGTATTACGGTGTACACTGAAGCTTTCTTT.

As DNA, the CDR3 is TGCAGCGTCCCTCAGGGGGCTAACTATGGCTACACCTTC. Its protein is CSVPQGANYGYTF. The chain recombines TRBV29-1 with TRBJ1-2; 7 bases agree with TRBD1. This CDR3 spans 13 amino acids. Germline CDR1 and CDR2: SQVTM and ANQGSEA. Unmatched junction bases numbered 4, after V lost 6 bases and J lost 0 bases.

The CDR3 loop reads CASSLVGHEQYF. In DNA form, the CDR3 reads TGTGCCAGCAGCTTGGTGGGCCACGAGCAGTACTTC. The gene calls are TRBV5-4 and TRBJ2-7; D is unresolved. The CDR3 sequence is 12 residues long. V was trimmed by 0 bases and J by 5 bases, leaving 6 bases between them. Germline CDR1 reads SGHNT; CDR2 reads YYREEE (reference sequence).

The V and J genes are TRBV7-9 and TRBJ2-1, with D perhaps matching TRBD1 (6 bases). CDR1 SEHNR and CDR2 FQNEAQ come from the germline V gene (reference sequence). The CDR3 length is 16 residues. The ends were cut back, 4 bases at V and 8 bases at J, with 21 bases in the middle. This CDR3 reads CASSSGTPGGGDEQFF. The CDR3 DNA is TGTGCCAGCAGCTCAGGGACACCCGGTGGGGGAGATGAGCAGTTCTTC.

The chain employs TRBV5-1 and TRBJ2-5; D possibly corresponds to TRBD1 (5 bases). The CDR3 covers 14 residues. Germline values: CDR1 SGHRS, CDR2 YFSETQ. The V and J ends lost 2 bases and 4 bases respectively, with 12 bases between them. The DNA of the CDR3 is TGCGCCAGCAGCTTAGGGGCGCCGGGAGAGACCCAGTACTTC. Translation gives CASSLGAPGETQYF. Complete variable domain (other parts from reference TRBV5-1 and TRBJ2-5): KAGVTQTPRYLIKTRGQQVTLSCSPISGHRSVSWYQQTPGQGLQFLFEYFSETQRNKGNFPGRFSGRQFSNSRSEMNVSTLELGDSALYLCASSLGAPGETQYFGPGTRLLVL.

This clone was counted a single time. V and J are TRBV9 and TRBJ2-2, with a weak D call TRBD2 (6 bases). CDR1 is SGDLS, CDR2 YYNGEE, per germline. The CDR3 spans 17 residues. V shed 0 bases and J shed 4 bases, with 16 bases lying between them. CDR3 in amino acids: CASSVAGIRESTGELFF. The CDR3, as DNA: TGTGCCAGCAGCGTAGCTGGAATTCGGGAGAGCACCGGGGAGCTGTTTTTT.

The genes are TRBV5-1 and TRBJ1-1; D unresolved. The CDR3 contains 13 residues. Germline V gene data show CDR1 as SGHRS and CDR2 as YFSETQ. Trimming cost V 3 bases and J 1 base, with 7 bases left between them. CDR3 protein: CASSSTQNTEAFF. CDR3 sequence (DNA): TGCGCCAGCAGCTCAACACAGAACACTGAAGCTTTCTTT.